The rows below give T cell receptor beta chains drawn from one sample of a study of T cells in Graves' hyperthyroidism and ophthalmopathy. Each CDR3 protein is one row after TCRdb ran MiXCR on the multiplex PCR reads. The table has fewer than 750,000 distinct CDR3 sequences, about 15% seen once. Sequencing used blood. These receptors all stem from a woman between 50 and 59 years old with Graves' ophthalmopathy. Each CDR3 is given with its conserved first and last residue. A D gene is named only where the DNA matches it firmly. Size is stated for part of the rows, as once, few or many counts, or as a class when the clone is expanded.

v_gene	j_gene	d_gene	abundance	CDR3aa	CDR3nt
TRBV4-3	TRBJ2-7	-	few	CASSQDRNDYEQYF	TGCGCCAGCAGCCAAGACAGGAACGACTACGAGCAGTACTTC
TRBV19	TRBJ1-1	-	-	CASRQGRGTEAFF	TGTGCCAGTAGGCAGGGACGAGGGACTGAAGCTTTCTTT
TRBV7-2	TRBJ2-7	TRBD1	-	CASSLDVRTGGPYF	TGTGCCAGCAGCTTAGACGTTCGGACAGGGGGGCCGTACTTC
TRBV7-9	TRBJ1-2	TRBD1	many	CASSPQTGWNYGYTF	TGTGCCAGCAGCCCCCAGACAGGGTGGAACTATGGCTACACCTTC
TRBV7-9	TRBJ2-1	TRBD1	many	CASSLRKTGVEQFF	TGTGCCAGCAGCCTTAGAAAGACAGGGGTCGAGCAGTTCTTC
TRBV7-2	TRBJ1-2	-	-	CASSLGSGKDYGYTF	TGTGCCAGCAGCTTAGGGTCAGGGAAAGACTATGGCTACACCTTC
TRBV2	TRBJ2-7	TRBD2	many	CASRETSAGTYEQYF	TGTGCCAGCAGAGAGACTAGCGCGGGTACCTACGAGCAGTACTTC
TRBV6-2/TRBV6-3	TRBJ2-7	-	few	CASNQPYEQYF	TGTGCCAGCAATCAACCCTACGAGCAGTACTTC
TRBV29-1	TRBJ2-7	TRBD2	many	CSVVQDHLAGGTYEQYF	TGCAGCGTCGTCCAAGACCATCTAGCGGGAGGAACCTACGAGCAGTACTTC
TRBV13	TRBJ2-5	TRBD2	few	CASSERLAGVRETQYF	TGTGCCAGCAGCGAACGACTAGCGGGAGTTCGGGAGACCCAGTACTTC
TRBV6-5	TRBJ1-1	TRBD1	few	CASSYSGTGDTEAFF	TGTGCCAGCAGTTACTCCGGGACAGGGGATACTGAAGCTTTCTTT
TRBV20-1	TRBJ2-1	TRBD2	many	CSARANLREGHLNEQFF	TGCAGTGCTAGAGCTAACCTTCGGGAGGGCCACCTCAATGAGCAGTTCTTC
TRBV3-1	TRBJ2-1	TRBD2	-	CASSYVSGSTNNERFF	TGTGCCAGCAGCTATGTCAGCGGGAGTACCAACAATGAGCGGTTCTTC
TRBV11-2	TRBJ1-4	-	-	CASKSLTNEKLFF	TGTGCCAGCAAGTCTCTGACTAATGAAAAACTGTTTTTT
TRBV28	TRBJ1-6	-	few	CASIDPGINSPLHF	TGTGCCAGCATCGACCCAGGGATCAATTCACCCCTCCACTTT
TRBV30	TRBJ1-2	-	-	CAWSVGGTAGYTF	TGTGCCTGGAGTGTTGGTGGGACGGCTGGCTACACCTTC
TRBV6-9	TRBJ2-7	-	-	CASSYARGGPDVQYF	TGTGCCAGCAGTTATGCCCGAGGAGGACCGGACGTGCAGTACTTC
TRBV7-9	TRBJ2-3	TRBD2	once	CASSPGLASSTDTQYF	TGTGCCAGCAGCCCTGGACTAGCGTCTAGCACAGATACGCAGTATTTT
TRBV7-2	TRBJ2-1	-	many	CASSLYQGGYNEQFF	TGTGCCAGCAGCTTATATCAGGGGGGCTACAATGAGCAGTTCTTC
TRBV30	TRBJ2-1	-	many	CASIFGNEQFF	TGTGCCTCCATCTTTGGCAATGAGCAGTTCTTC
TRBV6-1	TRBJ2-7	TRBD1	many	CASSSTGALYEQYF	TGTGCCAGCAGTTCGACAGGGGCTTTGTACGAGCAGTACTTC